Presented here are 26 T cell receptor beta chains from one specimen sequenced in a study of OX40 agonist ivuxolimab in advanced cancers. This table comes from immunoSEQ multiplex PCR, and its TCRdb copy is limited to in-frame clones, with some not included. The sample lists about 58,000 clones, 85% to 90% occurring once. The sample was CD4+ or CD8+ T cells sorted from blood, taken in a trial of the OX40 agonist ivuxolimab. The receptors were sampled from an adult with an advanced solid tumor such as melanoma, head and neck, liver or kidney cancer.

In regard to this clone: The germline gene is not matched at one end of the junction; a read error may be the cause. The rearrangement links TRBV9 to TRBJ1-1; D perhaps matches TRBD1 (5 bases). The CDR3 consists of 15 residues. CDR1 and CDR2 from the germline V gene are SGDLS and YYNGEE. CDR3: CASSADSRTNSEAFF. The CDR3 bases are TGTGCCAGCAGCGCCGACAGTAGGACGAACAGTGAAGCTTTCTTT.

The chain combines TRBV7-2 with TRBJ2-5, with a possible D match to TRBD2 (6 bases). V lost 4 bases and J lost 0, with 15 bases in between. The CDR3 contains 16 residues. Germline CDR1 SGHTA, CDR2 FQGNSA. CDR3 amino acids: CASSSQSGGYQETQYF. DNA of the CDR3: TGTGCCAGCAGCTCCCAGTCCGGGGGTTACCAAGAGACCCAGTACTTC.

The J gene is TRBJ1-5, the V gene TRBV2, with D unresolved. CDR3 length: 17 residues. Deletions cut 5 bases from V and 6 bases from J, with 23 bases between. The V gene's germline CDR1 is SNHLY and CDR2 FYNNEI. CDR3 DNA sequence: TGTGCCAGCAGTTTCCTCCGCCCGGACGGCGGCGGTCAGCCCCAGCATTTT. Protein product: CASSFLRPDGGGQPQHF.

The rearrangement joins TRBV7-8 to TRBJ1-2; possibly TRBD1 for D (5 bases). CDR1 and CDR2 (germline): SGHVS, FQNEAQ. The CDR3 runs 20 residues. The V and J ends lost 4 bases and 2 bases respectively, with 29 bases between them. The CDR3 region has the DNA TGTGCCAGCAGCTCCGACGTGTTGTGGAGCAGGCGAGACAGCAACTATGGCTACACCTTC. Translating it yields CASSSDVLWSRRDSNYGYTF. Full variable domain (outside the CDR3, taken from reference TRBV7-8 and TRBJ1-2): GAGVSQSPRYKVAKRGQDVALRCDPISGHVSLFWYQQALGQGPEFLTYFQNEAQLDKSGLPSDRFFAERPEGSVSTLKIQRTQQEDSAVYLCASSSDVLWSRRDSNYGYTFGSGTRLTVV.

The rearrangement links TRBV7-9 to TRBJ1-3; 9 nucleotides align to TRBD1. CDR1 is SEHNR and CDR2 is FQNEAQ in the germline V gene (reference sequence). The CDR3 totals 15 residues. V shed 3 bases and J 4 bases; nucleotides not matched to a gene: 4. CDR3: CASSFWTGEGNTIYF. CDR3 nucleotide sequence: TGTGCCAGCAGCTTCTGGACAGGGGAGGGAAACACCATATATTTT. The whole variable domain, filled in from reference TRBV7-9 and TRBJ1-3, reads DTGVSQNPRHKITKRGQNVTFRCDPISEHNRLYWYRQTLGQGPEFLTYFQNEAQLEKSRLLSDRFSAERPKGSFSTLEIQRTEQGDSAMYLCASSFWTGEGNTIYFGEGSWLTVV.

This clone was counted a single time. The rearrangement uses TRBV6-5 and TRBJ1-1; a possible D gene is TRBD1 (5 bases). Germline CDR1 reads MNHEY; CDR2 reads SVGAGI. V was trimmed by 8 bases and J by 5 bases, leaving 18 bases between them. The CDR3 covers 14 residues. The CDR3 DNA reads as TGTGCCAGCGGAAATGGGGGGAGGCATACTGAAGCTTTCTTT. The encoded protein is CASGNGGRHTEAFF.

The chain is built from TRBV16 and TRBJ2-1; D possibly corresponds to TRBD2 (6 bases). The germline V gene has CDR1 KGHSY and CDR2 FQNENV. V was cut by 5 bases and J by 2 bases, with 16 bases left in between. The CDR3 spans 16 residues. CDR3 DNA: TGTGCCAGCAGCACGTGGAGGCGGGGTGCCTACAATGAGCAGTTCTTC. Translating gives CASSTWRRGAYNEQFF. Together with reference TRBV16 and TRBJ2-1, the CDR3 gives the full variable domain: GEEVAQTPKHLVRGEGQKAKLYCAPIKGHSYVFWYQQVLKNEFKFLISFQNENVFDETGMPKERFSAKCLPNSPCSLEIQATKLEDSAVYFCASSTWRRGAYNEQFFGPGTRLTVL.

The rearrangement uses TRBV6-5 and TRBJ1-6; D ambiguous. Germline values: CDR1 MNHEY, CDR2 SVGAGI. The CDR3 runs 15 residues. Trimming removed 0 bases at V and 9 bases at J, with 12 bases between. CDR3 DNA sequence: TGTGCCAGCAGTTACTCACAACAGATGACTTCACCCCTCCACTTT. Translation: CASSYSQQMTSPLHF.

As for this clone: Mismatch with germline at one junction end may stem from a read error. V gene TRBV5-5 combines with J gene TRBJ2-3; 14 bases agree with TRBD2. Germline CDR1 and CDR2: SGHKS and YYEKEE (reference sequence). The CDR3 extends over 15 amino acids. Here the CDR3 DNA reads TGTGCCCGCAGTCGACTAGCGGGGGGGGCAGATACGCAGTATTTT. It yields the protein CARSRLAGGADTQYF. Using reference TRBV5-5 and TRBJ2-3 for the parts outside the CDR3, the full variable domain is DAGVTQSPTHLIKTRGQQVTLRCSPISGHKSVSWYQQVLGQGPQFIFQYYEKEERGRGNFPDRFSARQFPNYSSELNVNALLLGDSALYLCARSRLAGGADTQYFGPGTRLTVL.

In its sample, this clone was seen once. CDR3 protein: CATSRDLPGRNEQFF. CDR3 coding DNA: TGTGCCACCAGCAGAGATTTGCCAGGTCGAAATGAGCAGTTCTTC. The V call is TRBV15, the J call TRBJ2-1, with D unresolved. This CDR3 is built from 15 residues. Per the germline V gene, CDR1 is LNHNV and CDR2 is YYDKDF (reference sequence). V lost 0 bases to trimming and J lost 7 bases, with 13 bases between them.

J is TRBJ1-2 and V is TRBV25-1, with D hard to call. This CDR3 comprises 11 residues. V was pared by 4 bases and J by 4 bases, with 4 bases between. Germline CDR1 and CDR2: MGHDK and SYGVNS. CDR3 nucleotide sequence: TGTGCCAGCAGTGCTGGCTATGGCTACACCTTC. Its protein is CASSAGYGYTF.

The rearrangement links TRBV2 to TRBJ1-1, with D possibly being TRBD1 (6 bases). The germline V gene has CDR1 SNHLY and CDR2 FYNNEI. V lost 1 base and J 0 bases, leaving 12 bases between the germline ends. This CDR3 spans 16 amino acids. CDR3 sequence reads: CASSEEGQTLNTEAFF. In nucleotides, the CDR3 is TGTGCCAGCAGTGAAGAGGGACAAACCCTGAACACTGAAGCTTTCTTT.

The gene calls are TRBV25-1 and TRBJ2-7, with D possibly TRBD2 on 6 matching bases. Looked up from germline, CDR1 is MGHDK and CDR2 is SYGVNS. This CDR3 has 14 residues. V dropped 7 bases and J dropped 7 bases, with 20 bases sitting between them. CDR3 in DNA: TGTGCCAGCACCCCATTGACCGCACGGGGGGAGCAGTACTTC. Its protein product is CASTPLTARGEQYF.

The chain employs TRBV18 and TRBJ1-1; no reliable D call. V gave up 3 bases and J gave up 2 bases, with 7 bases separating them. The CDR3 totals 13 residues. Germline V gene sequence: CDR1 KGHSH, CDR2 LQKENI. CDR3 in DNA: TGTGCCAGCTCACCGACCCCTAACACTGAAGCTTTCTTT. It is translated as CASSPTPNTEAFF.

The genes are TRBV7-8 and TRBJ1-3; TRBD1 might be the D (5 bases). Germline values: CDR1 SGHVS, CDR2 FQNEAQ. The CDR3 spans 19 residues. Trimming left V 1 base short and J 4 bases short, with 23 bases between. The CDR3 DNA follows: TGTGCCAGCAGCTTAGTATTATCCCCCGGGACGGCGGTCGGAAACACCATATATTTT. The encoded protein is CASSLVLSPGTAVGNTIYF.

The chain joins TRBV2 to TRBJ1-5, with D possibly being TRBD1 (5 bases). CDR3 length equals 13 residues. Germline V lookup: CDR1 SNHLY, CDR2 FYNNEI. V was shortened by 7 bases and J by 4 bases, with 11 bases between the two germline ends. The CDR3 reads CASTQGPNQPQHF. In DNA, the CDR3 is TGTGCCAGCACCCAGGGCCCTAATCAGCCCCAGCATTTT.

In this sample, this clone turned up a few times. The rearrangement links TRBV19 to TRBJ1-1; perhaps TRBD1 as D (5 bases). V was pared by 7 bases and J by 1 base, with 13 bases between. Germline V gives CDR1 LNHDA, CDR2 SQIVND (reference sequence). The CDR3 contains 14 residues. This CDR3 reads CASNPRGQNTEAFF. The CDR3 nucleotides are TGTGCCAGTAATCCCCGAGGACAGAACACTGAAGCTTTCTTT.

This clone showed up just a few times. The CDR3 sequence: CASSLGLTGSEKLFF. DNA for the CDR3: TGTGCCAGCAGCTTAGGACTAACGGGGTCGGAAAAACTGTTTTTT. The chain has TRBV7-9 and TRBJ1-4, with no clear D. Trimming took off 1 base at V and 8 bases at J, with 14 bases between the two ends. Germline assignment: CDR1 SEHNR and CDR2 FQNEAQ (reference sequence). The CDR3 runs to 15 residues.

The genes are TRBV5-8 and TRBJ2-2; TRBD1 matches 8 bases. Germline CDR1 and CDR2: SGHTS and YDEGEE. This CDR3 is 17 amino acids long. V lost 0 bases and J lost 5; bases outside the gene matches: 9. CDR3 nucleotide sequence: TGTGCCAGCAGCTTGGGGCTGGGACAGGAGGGAACCGGGGAGCTGTTTTTT. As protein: CASSLGLGQEGTGELFF.

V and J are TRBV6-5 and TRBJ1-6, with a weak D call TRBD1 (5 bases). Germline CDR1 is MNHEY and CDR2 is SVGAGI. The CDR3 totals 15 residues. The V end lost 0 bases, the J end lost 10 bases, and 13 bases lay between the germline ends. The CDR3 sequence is CASSYSKGLYSPLHF. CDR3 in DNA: TGTGCCAGCAGTTACTCGAAGGGACTGTACTCACCCCTCCACTTT.

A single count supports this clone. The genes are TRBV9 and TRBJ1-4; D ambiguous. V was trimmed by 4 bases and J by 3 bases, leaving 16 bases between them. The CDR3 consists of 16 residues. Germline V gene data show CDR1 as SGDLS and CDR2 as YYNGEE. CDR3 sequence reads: CASSSRWGSPNEKLFF. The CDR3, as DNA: TGTGCCAGCAGCTCGCGGTGGGGAAGTCCTAATGAAAAACTGTTTTTT.

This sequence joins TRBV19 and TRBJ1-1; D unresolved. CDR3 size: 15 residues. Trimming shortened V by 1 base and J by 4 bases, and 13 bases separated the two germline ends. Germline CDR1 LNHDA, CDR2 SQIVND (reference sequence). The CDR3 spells CASSIAGMRRTEAFF. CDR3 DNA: TGTGCCAGTAGTATAGCAGGAATGAGACGCACTGAAGCTTTCTTT.

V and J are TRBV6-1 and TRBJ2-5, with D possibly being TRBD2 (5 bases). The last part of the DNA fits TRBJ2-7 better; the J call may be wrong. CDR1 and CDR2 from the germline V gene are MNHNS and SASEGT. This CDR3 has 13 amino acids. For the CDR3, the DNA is TGTGCCAGCAGTGAACGAGGAGGACGCGAGCAGTACTTC. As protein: CASSERGGREQYF.

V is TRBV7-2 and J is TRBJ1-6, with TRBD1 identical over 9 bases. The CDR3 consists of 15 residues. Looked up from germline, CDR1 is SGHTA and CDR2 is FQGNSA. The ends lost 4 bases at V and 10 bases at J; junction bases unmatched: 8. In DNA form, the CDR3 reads TGTGCCAGCAGCTCCCAACAGGGGGCTAGGTCACCCCTCCACTTT. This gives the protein CASSSQQGARSPLHF. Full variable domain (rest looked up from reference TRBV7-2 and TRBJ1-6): GAGVSQSPSNKVTEKGKDVELRCDPISGHTALYWYRQSLGQGLEFLIYFQGNSAPDKSGLPSDRFSAERTGGSVSTLTIQRTQQEDSAVYLCASSSQQGARSPLHFGNGTRLTVT.

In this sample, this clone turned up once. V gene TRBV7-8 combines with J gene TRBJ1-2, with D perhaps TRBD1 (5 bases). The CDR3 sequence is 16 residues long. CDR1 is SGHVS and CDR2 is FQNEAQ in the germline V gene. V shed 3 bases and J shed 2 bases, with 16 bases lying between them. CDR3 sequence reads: CASSLSGPGTNYGYTF. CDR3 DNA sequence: TGTGCCAGCAGCTTGTCGGGACCTGGGACCAACTATGGCTACACCTTC.

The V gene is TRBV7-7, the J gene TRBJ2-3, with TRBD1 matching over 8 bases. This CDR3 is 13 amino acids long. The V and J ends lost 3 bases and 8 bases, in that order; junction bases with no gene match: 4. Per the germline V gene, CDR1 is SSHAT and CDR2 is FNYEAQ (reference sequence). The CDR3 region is CASSFGQGSTQYF. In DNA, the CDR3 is TGTGCCAGCAGCTTCGGACAGGGTAGTACGCAGTATTTT.